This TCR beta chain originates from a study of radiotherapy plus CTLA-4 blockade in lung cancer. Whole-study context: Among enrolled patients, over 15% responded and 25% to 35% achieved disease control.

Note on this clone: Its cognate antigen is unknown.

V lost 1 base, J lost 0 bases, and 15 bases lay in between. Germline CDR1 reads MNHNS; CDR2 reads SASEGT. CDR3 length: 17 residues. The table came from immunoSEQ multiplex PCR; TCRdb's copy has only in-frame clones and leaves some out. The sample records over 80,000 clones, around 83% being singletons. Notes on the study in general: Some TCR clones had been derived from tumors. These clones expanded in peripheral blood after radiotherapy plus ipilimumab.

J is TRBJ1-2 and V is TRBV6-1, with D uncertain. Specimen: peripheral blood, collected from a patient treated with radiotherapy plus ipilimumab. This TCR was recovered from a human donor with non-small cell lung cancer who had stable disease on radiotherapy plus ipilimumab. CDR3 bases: TGTGCCAGCAGTGAAGTAGTGGGTCTCGTAGCTAACTATGGCTACACCTTC. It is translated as CASSEVVGLVANYGYTF.